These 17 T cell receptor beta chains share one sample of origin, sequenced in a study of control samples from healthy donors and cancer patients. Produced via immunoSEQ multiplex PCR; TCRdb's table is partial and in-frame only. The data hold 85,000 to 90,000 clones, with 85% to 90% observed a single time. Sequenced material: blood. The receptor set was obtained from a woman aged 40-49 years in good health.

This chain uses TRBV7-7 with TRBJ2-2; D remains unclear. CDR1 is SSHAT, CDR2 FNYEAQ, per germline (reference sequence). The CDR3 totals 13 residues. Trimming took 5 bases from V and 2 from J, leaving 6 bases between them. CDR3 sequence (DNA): TGTGCCAGCAGCGCGGACAACACCGGGGAGCTGTTTTTT. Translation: CASSADNTGELFF.

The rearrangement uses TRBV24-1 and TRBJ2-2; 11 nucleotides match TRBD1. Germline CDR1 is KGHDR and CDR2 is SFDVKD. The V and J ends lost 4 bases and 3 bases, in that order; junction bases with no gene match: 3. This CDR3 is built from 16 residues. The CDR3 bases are TGTGCCACCAGTGACCCGGACAGGGGGCACACCGGGGAGCTGTTTTTT. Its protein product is CATSDPDRGHTGELFF.

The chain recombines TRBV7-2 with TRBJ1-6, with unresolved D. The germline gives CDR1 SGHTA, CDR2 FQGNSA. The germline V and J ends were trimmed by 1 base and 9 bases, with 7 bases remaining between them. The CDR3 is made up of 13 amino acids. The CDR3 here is CASSLGRPSPLHF. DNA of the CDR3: TGTGCCAGCAGCTTAGGCAGACCTTCACCCCTCCACTTT.

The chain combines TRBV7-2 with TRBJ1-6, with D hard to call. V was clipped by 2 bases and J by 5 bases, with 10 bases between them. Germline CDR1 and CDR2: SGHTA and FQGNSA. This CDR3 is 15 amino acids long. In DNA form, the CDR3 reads TGTGCCAGCAGCTTAAAGTTGTTTCATAATTCACCCCTCCACTTT. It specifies CASSLKLFHNSPLHF.

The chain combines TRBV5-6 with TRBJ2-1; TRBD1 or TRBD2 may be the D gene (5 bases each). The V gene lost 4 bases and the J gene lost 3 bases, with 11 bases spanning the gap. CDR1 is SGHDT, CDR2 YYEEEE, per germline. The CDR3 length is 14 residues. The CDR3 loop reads CASSKGTVYNEQFF. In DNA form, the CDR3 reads TGTGCCAGCAGCAAGGGGACGGTCTACAATGAGCAGTTCTTC.

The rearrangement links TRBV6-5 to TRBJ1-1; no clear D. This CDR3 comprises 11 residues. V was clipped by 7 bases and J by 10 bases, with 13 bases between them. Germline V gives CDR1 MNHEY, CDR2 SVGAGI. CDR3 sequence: CASTSGPGAFF. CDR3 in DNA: TGTGCCAGCACCTCGGGCCCAGGAGCTTTCTTT.

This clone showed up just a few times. The CDR3 nucleotides read TGTGCCAGCAGCCAGGACCGTCCCGGACTAGCGGGGGGGGCTGGCACAGATACGCAGTATTTT. Translation gives CASSQDRPGLAGGAGTDTQYF. This rearrangement joins TRBV3-1 (or the pseudogene TRBV3-2) to TRBJ2-3; TRBD2 matches 15 bases. V shed 3 bases, J shed 1 base, and the junction held 14 bases outside the gene matches. The CDR3 is made up of 21 amino acids. Germline V CDR1 and CDR2: LGHDT, YNNKEL (reference sequence).

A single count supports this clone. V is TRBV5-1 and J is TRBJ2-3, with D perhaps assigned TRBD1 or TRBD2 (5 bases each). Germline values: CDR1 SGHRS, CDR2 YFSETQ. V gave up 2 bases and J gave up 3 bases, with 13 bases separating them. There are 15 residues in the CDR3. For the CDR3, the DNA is TGCGCCAGCAGCTTCGGGGCCACGGGGACAGATACGCAGTATTTT. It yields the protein CASSFGATGTDTQYF.

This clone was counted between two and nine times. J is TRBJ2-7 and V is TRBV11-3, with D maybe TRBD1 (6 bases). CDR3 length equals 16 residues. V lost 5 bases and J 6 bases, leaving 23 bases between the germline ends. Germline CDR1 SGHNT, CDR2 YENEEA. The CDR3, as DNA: TGTGCCAGCAGCACCAGAGGGGCCCAGGGGAAGTCCGAGCAGTACTTC. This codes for CASSTRGAQGKSEQYF.

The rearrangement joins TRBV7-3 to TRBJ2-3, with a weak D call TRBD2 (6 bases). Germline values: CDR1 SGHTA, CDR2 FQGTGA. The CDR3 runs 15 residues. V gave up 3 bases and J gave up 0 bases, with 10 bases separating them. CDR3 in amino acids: CASSFSGSSTDTQYF. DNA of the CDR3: TGTGCCAGCAGCTTTAGCGGATCTAGCACAGATACGCAGTATTTT. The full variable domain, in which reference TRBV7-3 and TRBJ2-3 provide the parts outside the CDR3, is GAGVSQTPSNKVTEKGKYVELRCDPISGHTALYWYRQSLGQGPEFLIYFQGTGAADDSGLPNDRFFAVRPEGSVSTLKIQRTERGDSAVYLCASSFSGSSTDTQYFGPGTRLTVL.

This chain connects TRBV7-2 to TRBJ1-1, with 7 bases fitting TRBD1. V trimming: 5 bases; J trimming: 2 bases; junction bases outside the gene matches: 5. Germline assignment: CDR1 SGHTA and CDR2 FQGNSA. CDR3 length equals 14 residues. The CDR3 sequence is CASSTRQGNTEAFF. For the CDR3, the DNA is TGTGCCAGCAGCACACGACAGGGTAACACTGAAGCTTTCTTT.

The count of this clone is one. The CDR3 DNA sequence: TGTGCCATCCCCGTTGGAGATACGCAGTATTTT. Protein product: CAIPVGDTQYF. The rearrangement joins TRBV3-1 (or the pseudogene TRBV3-2) to TRBJ2-3; D not resolved. V lost 10 bases, J lost 5 bases, and 10 bases lay in between. The germline V gene has CDR1 LGHDT and CDR2 YNNKEL (reference sequence). This CDR3 contains 11 residues.

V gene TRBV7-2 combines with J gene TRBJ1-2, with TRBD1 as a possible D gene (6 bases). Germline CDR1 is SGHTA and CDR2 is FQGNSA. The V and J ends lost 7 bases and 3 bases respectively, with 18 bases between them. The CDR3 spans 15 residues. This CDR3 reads CASIGRGQLHYGYTF. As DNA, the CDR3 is TGTGCCAGCATCGGGCGGGGACAACTCCACTATGGCTACACCTTC.

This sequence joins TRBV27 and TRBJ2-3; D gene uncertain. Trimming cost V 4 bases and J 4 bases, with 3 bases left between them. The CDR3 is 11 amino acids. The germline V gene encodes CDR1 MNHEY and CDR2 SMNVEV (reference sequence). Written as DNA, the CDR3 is TGTGCCAGCAGTTCATCAGATACGCAGTATTTT. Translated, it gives CASSSSDTQYF.

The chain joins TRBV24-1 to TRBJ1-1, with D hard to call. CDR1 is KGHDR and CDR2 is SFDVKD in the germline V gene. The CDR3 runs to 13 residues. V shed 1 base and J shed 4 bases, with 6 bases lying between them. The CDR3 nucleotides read TGTGCCACCAGTGATTTAGGGTTCACTGAAGCTTTCTTT. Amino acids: CATSDLGFTEAFF.

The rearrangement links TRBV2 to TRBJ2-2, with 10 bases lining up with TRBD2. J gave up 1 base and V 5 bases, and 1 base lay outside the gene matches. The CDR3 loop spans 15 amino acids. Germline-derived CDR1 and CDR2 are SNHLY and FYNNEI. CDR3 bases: TGTGCCAGCAGTTTAGCGGGGGGGAACACCGGGGAGCTGTTTTTT. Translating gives CASSLAGGNTGELFF.

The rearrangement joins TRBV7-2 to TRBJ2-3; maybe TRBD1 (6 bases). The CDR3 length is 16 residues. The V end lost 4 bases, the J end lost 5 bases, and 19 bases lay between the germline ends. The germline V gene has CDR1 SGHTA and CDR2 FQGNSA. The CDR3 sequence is CASSWRLQGRGDTQYF. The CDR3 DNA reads TGTGCCAGCAGCTGGCGACTACAGGGTCGGGGAGATACGCAGTATTTT.